The source of this TCR beta chain is a study of cytomegalovirus exposure and HLA in healthy donors. The study's findings and limits: Most TCR sequences showed up rarely, but some public TCRs showed up in many donors. The classifier was said to identify cytomegalovirus status with high specificity and sensitivity.

Researchers ran the PCR with 60 Vbeta and 13 Jbeta primers. Assay used: immunoSEQ multiplex PCR; TCRdb lists only in-frame clones, some missing. This sample has around 150,000 clones, with around 63% found just once. The study did not record CMV serostatus for this donor. The CDR3 has 15 amino acids. Trimming shortened V by 0 bases and J by 2 bases, and 9 bases separated the two germline ends. Germline V gives CDR1 SGHRS, CDR2 YFSETQ. On this clone: Its antigen is unidentified.

Specimen: PBMCs. The receptor's source is a human donor in good health. The V call is TRBV5-1, the J call TRBJ2-1; TRBD1 is a possible D gene (5 bases). The CDR3 protein is CASSLEQVTYNEQFF. CDR3 in DNA: TGCGCCAGCAGCTTGGAACAGGTTACCTACAATGAGCAGTTCTTC.